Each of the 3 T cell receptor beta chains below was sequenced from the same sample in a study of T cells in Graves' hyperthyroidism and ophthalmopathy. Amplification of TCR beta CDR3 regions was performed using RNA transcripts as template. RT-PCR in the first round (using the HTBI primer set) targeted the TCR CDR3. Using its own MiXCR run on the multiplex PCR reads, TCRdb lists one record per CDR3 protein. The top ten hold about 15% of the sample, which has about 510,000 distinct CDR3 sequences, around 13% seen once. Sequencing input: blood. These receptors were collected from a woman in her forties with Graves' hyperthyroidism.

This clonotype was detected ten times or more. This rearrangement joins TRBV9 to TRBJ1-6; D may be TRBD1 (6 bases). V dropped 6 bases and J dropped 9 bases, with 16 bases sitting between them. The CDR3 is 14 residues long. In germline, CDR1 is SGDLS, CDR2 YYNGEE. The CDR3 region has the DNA TGTGCCAGCAATAGGGGGGAGTTTAGTTCACCCCTCCACTTT. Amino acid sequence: CASNRGEFSSPLHF.

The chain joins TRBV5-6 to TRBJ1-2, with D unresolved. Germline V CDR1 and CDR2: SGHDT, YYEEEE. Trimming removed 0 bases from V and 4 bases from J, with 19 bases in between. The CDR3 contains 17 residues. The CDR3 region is CASSLVTDPTLIYGYTF. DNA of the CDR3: TGTGCCAGCAGCTTGGTGACCGACCCGACTTTAATCTATGGCTACACCTTC.

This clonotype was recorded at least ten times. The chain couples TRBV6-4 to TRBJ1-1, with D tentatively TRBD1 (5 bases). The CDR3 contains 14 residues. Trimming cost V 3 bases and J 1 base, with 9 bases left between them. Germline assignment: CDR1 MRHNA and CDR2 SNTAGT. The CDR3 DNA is TGTGCCAGCAGTGAAGGGACCGAGAACACTGAAGCTTTCTTT. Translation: CASSEGTENTEAFF.